These T cell receptor beta chains were read from a single sample in a study of radiation and T cells in renal cell carcinoma. The data were produced by immunoSEQ multiplex PCR, yet TCRdb's version contains in-frame clones alone and is incomplete. Among about 170,000 clones, 88% were seen once, and the ten largest hold around 10%. Sequencing used blood, obtained from a patient whose treatment included radiotherapy and nephrectomy. Receptors were obtained from a woman between 45 and 65 years old with renal cell carcinoma. The CDR3 runs from the conserved cysteine through the conserved F or W. Each record gives: clone size, V gene, D gene, J gene, CDR3 DNA, CDR3 protein. The D gene is left open where the match is weak. Clone size is shown for a subset of rows, as once, few, many or a class of expanded clone.

NA,TRBV9,NA,TRBJ2-3,TGTGCCAGCAGCCCACCCCCCGGGGGCACAGATACGCAGTATTTT,CASSPPPGGTDTQYF
few,TRBV19,NA,TRBJ2-2,TGTGCCAGTAGTATCGGGACGAACACCGGGGAGCTGTTTTTT,CASSIGTNTGELFF
NA,TRBV19,TRBD2,TRBJ2-2,TGTGCCAGTAGTATAAAAGCGGGAGCGAACACCGGGGAGCTGTTTTTT,CASSIKAGANTGELFF
NA,TRBV5-1,NA,TRBJ1-1,TGCGCCAGCAGCTTGGCCCGGGGGGACACTGAAGCTTTCTTT,CASSLARGDTEAFF
NA,TRBV9,TRBD1,TRBJ2-7,TGTGCCAGCAGCGCCTCCGGGACAGCTTACTACGAGCAGTACTTC,CASSASGTAYYEQYF
NA,TRBV6-5,TRBD1,TRBJ1-2,TGTGCCAGCAGTTACGCCTCGACAGGGATAAACTATGGCTACACCTTC,CASSYASTGINYGYTF
NA,TRBV5-6,NA,TRBJ2-1,TGTGCCAGCAGGACGACGTCCCGGACGGAGTACAATGAGCAGTTCTTC,CASRTTSRTEYNEQFF
NA,TRBV4-2,NA,TRBJ1-1,TGTGCCAGCAGCCCCAAACAGGGGAACACTGAAGCTTTCTTT,CASSPKQGNTEAFF
NA,TRBV19,NA,TRBJ2-3,TGTGCCAGTAGCCTGGGGGGGCTGGGGGGCACAGATACGCAGTATTTT,CASSLGGLGGTDTQYF
once,TRBV29-1,TRBD2,TRBJ2-1,TGCAGCGTTGATCTGCGGGGGGGCCCCTACAATGAGCAGTTCTTC,CSVDLRGGPYNEQFF
NA,TRBV18,NA,TRBJ2-3,TGTGCCAGCTCACCACCGGCGCTTACAGATACGCAGTATTTT,CASSPPALTDTQYF
NA,TRBV7-2,NA,TRBJ2-7,TGTGCCAGCAGCCCCCACGGACGGAGCTCCTACGAGCAGTACTTC,CASSPHGRSSYEQYF
NA,TRBV6-1,TRBD1,TRBJ2-5,TGTGCCAGCAGTGAAACCCCGACAGGGGGCCGGGAGACCCAGTACTTC,CASSETPTGGRETQYF
NA,TRBV19,NA,TRBJ1-5,TGTGCCAGTACGGTCCTTGATCAGCCCCAGCATTTT,CASTVLDQPQHF
NA,TRBV6-1,NA,TRBJ1-1,TGTGCCAGCGTCCAGAGAGGCATGAACACTGAAGCTTTCTTT,CASVQRGMNTEAFF
NA,TRBV6-5,NA,TRBJ1-1,TGTGCCAGCAGTTACGTTAAGAACCTGAACACTGAAGCTTTCTTT,CASSYVKNLNTEAFF
once,TRBV5-1,TRBD2,TRBJ2-7,TGCGCCAGCAGCTTTAGCGGGGGTCCACCCTACGAGCAGTACTTC,CASSFSGGPPYEQYF
NA,TRBV6-6,NA,TRBJ1-2,TGTGCCAGCAGTTACCAACAGGGCTATGGCTACACCTTC,CASSYQQGYGYTF
NA,TRBV4-3,NA,TRBJ2-3,TGCGCCAGCAGCCAAGATTTGGAAACACAGGTCGGGGATACGCAGTATTTT,CASSQDLETQVGDTQYF
NA,TRBV7-8,TRBD2,TRBJ2-1,TGTGCCAGCAGCTTACTAGCGGGGAACTCCTACAATGAGCAGTTCTTC,CASSLLAGNSYNEQFF
NA,TRBV6-6,NA,TRBJ1-6,TGTGCCAGCACCCCCTACGGTCTGGATTCACCCCTCCACTTT,CASTPYGLDSPLHF
NA,TRBV7-9,NA,TRBJ2-3,TGTGCCAGCAGCTTAGACACAGATACGCAGTATTTT,CASSLDTDTQYF
NA,TRBV7-9,NA,TRBJ1-1,TGTGCCAGCCAGGACGGGATCCTGGGAGCTTTCTTT,CASQDGILGAFF
NA,TRBV6-5,NA,TRBJ1-2,TGTGCCAGCAGTACAATTCAGGGGTCCGGCTACACCTTC,CASSTIQGSGYTF
NA,TRBV7-2,NA,TRBJ1-2,TGTGCCAGCAGCTTAGGGGGGGGACACCCTATTTATGGCTACACCTTC,CASSLGGGHPIYGYTF